The 21 T cell receptor beta chains in this list originate from one sample, sequenced in a study of cytomegalovirus exposure and HLA in healthy donors. Use of 60 Vbeta and 13 Jbeta primers characterized the PCR. Assay: immunoSEQ multiplex PCR; the TCRdb copy retains only in-frame clones and omits some. Of about 130,000 clones listed, about two thirds are singletons. Material: PBMCs. Receptors were obtained from a woman aged 60-75 years in good health and CMV-seropositive.

The sample holds many counts of this clone. This rearrangement joins TRBV5-4 to TRBJ1-4; tentative D call: TRBD1 (5 bases). Trimming removed 0 bases at V and 7 bases at J, with 10 bases between. The CDR3 runs to 14 residues. From germline, CDR1 is SGHNT and CDR2 YYREEE (reference sequence). The CDR3 region has the DNA TGTGCCAGCAGCTTGGAGGGGTTGGGTGAAAAACTGTTTTTT. It is translated as CASSLEGLGEKLFF.

The genes are TRBV5-1 and TRBJ2-1; D possibly corresponds to TRBD1 (7 bases). Trimming took 4 bases from V and 7 from J, leaving 18 bases between them. Germline loops: CDR1 SGHRS, CDR2 YFSETQ. CDR3 length equals 15 residues. The CDR3 nucleotides are TGCGCCAGCAGCCCGGGACTCCAACAGGGGAATGAGCAGTTCTTC. This gives the protein CASSPGLQQGNEQFF.

The sample holds a few counts of this clone. The chain links TRBV4-1 to TRBJ1-1; 7 bases line up with TRBD1. The V gene's germline CDR1 is MGHRA and CDR2 YSYEKL. This CDR3 has 14 residues. J gave up 5 bases and V 2 bases, and 5 bases lay outside the gene matches. CDR3: CASSQPDRETEAFF. CDR3 DNA sequence: TGCGCCAGCAGCCAACCCGACAGGGAAACTGAAGCTTTCTTT.

The gene calls are TRBV6-5 and TRBJ1-2, with 8 positions matching TRBD1. CDR1 and CDR2 from the germline V gene are MNHEY and SVGAGI. The CDR3 is made up of 14 amino acids. The ends lost 6 bases at V and 2 bases at J; junction bases unmatched: 5. DNA for the CDR3: TGTGCCAGCAGCCGACAGGGGATAAACTATGGCTACACCTTC. This encodes CASSRQGINYGYTF.

The CDR3 region is CASFSGGRNTGELFF. CDR3 nucleotide sequence: TGTGCCAGTTTTAGCGGGGGCCGAAACACCGGGGAGCTGTTTTTT. The chain couples TRBV19 to TRBJ2-2; 9 bases align to TRBD2. The CDR3 totals 15 residues. The V gene end was trimmed by 8 bases and the J gene end by 2 bases; junction bases not matched to a gene: 6. Germline V gene lookup returns CDR1 LNHDA and CDR2 SQIVND (reference sequence).

This rearrangement joins TRBV6-5 to TRBJ1-1; maybe TRBD1 (5 bases). V lost 10 bases, J lost 0 bases, and 15 bases lay in between. Germline assignment: CDR1 MNHEY and CDR2 SVGAGI. CDR3 length equals 14 residues. This CDR3 is CATADRNMNTEAFF. As DNA, the CDR3 is TGTGCCACCGCAGACAGAAACATGAACACTGAAGCTTTCTTT.

The rearrangement joins TRBV12-5 to TRBJ1-2; no clear D. Trimming took off 6 bases at V and 3 bases at J, with 8 bases between the two ends. Germline V gene lookup returns CDR1 LGHNT and CDR2 FRNRAP. The CDR3 runs to 12 residues. The DNA for the CDR3 is TGTGCTAGTGGCTATGATTACTATGGCTACACCTTC. Translation gives CASGYDYYGYTF. Full variable domain (outside the CDR3, taken from reference TRBV12-5 and TRBJ1-2): DARVTQTPRHKVTEMGQEVTMRCQPILGHNTVFWYRQTMMQGLELLAYFRNRAPLDDSGMPKDRFSAEMPDATLATLKIQPSEPRDSAVYFCASGYDYYGYTFGSGTRLTVV.

V and J are TRBV19 and TRBJ1-6; 8 nucleotides agree with TRBD1. The germline gives CDR1 LNHDA, CDR2 SQIVND (reference sequence). The V and J ends lost 5 bases and 6 bases, in that order; junction bases with no gene match: 6. The CDR3 totals 15 residues. CDR3 amino acids: CASSEDRVSNSPLHF. The CDR3 bases are TGTGCCAGTAGTGAGGACAGGGTTTCTAATTCACCCCTCCACTTT.

The genes are TRBV28 and TRBJ2-5, with 7 bases that match TRBD2. Germline assignment: CDR1 MDHEN and CDR2 SYDVKM. Germline trimming cut 11 bases from V and 7 bases from J; bases unmatched to any gene: 4. The CDR3 extends over 10 amino acids. CDR3 sequence reads: CAWGGVTQYF. CDR3 DNA sequence: TGTGCCTGGGGGGGGGTGACCCAGTACTTC.

A note on this clone: Germline and junction disagree at one end, which may indicate a read error. The DNA of the CDR3 is TGTGCCAGCAGTGAAAGTGGAGGGTCCTTT. It translates to CASSESGGSF. V usage is TRBV6-1 and J usage is TRBJ1-2; no firm D call. CDR1 is MNHNS, CDR2 SASEGT, per germline. The CDR3 extends over 10 amino acids.

The chain uses TRBV19 and TRBJ1-5; D might be TRBD1 (6 bases). Germline assignment: CDR1 LNHDA and CDR2 SQIVND (reference sequence). The ends were cut back, 7 bases at V and 6 bases at J, with 16 bases in the middle. The CDR3 totals 14 residues. CDR3 in DNA: TGTGCCAGTACCCCAGGGGAGTACACTCAGCCCCAGCATTTT. The encoded protein is CASTPGEYTQPQHF.

This sequence joins TRBV27 and TRBJ2-7; 9 bases line up with TRBD2. J was trimmed by 2 bases and V by 2 bases; bases with no gene match: 4. CDR1 and CDR2 (germline): MNHEY, SMNVEV (reference sequence). CDR3 length equals 15 residues. CDR3 loop: CASSLRAGGAYEQYF. For the CDR3, the DNA is TGTGCCAGCAGTTTAAGGGCGGGGGGGGCCTACGAGCAGTACTTC.

This clone showed up just once. This sequence joins TRBV5-4 and TRBJ2-3; 9 bases match TRBD2. The germline gives CDR1 SGHNT, CDR2 YYREEE (reference sequence). The V segment lost 3 bases and the J segment 2 bases; nucleotides outside the gene matches: 7. The CDR3 loop spans 16 amino acids. CDR3 DNA sequence: TGTGCCAGCAGCTCGTTACTAGCGGGTATCACAGATACGCAGTATTTT. The encoded protein is CASSSLLAGITDTQYF.

This rearrangement joins TRBV4-1 to TRBJ2-7; D might be TRBD2 (5 bases). CDR1 and CDR2 (germline): MGHRA, YSYEKL. The CDR3 contains 16 residues. Between the trimmed V and J ends, which lost 0 bases and 0 bases, there was a span of 12 bases. CDR3 protein: CASSQEMVGSSYEQYF. CDR3 DNA sequence: TGCGCCAGCAGCCAAGAGATGGTGGGGAGCTCCTACGAGCAGTACTTC.

This clone was picked up a small number of times. The rearrangement links TRBV19 to TRBJ2-1, with 9 positions matching TRBD1. The CDR3 contains 14 residues. Germline V gene lookup returns CDR1 LNHDA and CDR2 SQIVND (reference sequence). The J segment lost 7 bases and the V segment lost 5 bases, leaving 6 bases of the junction unmatched. The CDR3 DNA is TGTGCCAGTAGTCCCTACAGGGGGCAAAATGAGCAGTTCTTC. Encoded protein: CASSPYRGQNEQFF.

This clone was observed once. The genes are TRBV18 and TRBJ1-1; perhaps TRBD1 as D (6 bases). Germline CDR1 and CDR2: KGHSH and LQKENI. V was cut by 2 bases and J by 4 bases, with 17 bases left in between. The CDR3 spans 16 residues. CDR3 sequence: CASSPGRGAGSTEAFF. The CDR3 DNA sequence: TGTGCCAGCTCACCAGGGCGGGGGGCAGGGAGCACTGAAGCTTTCTTT.

This chain links TRBV19 with TRBJ1-1; a weak D match, TRBD1 (6 bases). CDR1 LNHDA and CDR2 SQIVND come from the germline V gene (reference sequence). The V and J ends lost 3 bases and 5 bases respectively, with 16 bases between them. This CDR3 spans 15 amino acids. The CDR3 is CASSIEGRGRTEAFF. The CDR3 coding sequence is TGTGCCAGTAGTATCGAGGGCAGGGGACGAACTGAAGCTTTCTTT. Drawing the rest from reference TRBV19 and TRBJ1-1, the complete variable domain is DGGITQSPKYLFRKEGQNVTLSCEQNLNHDAMYWYRQDPGQGLRLIYYSQIVNDFQKGDIAEGYSVSREKKESFPLTVTSAQKNPTAFYLCASSIEGRGRTEAFFGQGTRLTVV.

The CDR3 DNA is TGCGCCAGCAGGGGGCCGCTCCCAGGGGATTCACCCCTCCACTTT. Translated: CASRGPLPGDSPLHF. The chain has TRBV23-1 and TRBJ1-6; D is perhaps TRBD1 (6 bases). TRBV23-1 is an open reading frame, and its role is uncertain. Between the trimmed V and J ends, which lost 6 bases and 8 bases, there was a span of 17 bases. This CDR3 spans 15 amino acids.

This clone was detected only a few times. V gene TRBV27 combines with J gene TRBJ2-3, with D maybe TRBD1 (5 bases). This CDR3 has 15 amino acids. V lost 10 bases, J lost 0 bases, and 17 bases lay in between. CDR1 and CDR2 from the germline V gene are MNHEY and SMNVEV (reference sequence). CDR3 in amino acids: CATKGLPLSTDTQYF. The CDR3 region has the DNA TGTGCCACCAAGGGGCTTCCCTTGAGCACAGATACGCAGTATTTT.

This clone was detected only a few times. This rearrangement joins TRBV7-2 to TRBJ2-7; D ambiguous. The CDR3 covers 13 residues. Per the germline V gene, CDR1 is SGHTA and CDR2 is FQGNSA. Trimming removed 2 bases from V and 7 bases from J, with 12 bases in between. The CDR3 DNA reads as TGTGCCAGCAGCTTATTTTCACCGAGTGAGCAGTACTTC. It codes for CASSLFSPSEQYF.

This clone appeared a single time. The chain has TRBV11-3 and TRBJ2-2; tentatively, D is TRBD2 (5 bases). Germline CDR1 reads SGHNT; CDR2 reads YENEEA. This CDR3 has 15 amino acids. V lost 7 bases and J 1 base, leaving 13 bases between the germline ends. The CDR3: CASTPGGRNTGELFF. The CDR3 DNA is TGTGCCAGCACCCCGGGCGGGCGGAACACCGGGGAGCTGTTTTTT.